One T cell receptor beta chain is described in this entry. No antigen is known for it. Sorting with CD45RO/CCR7/CD25/CD127/CD95/CD27 yielded naive, central memory, regulatory and stem-like memory CD4+ cells. The entirety of the isolated RNA underwent reverse transcription, so expressed TCRB transcripts were sequenced. Repertoires were generated with immunoSEQ multiplex PCR, while TCRdb's copy carries only in-frame clones and drops some. This table holds hundreds of thousands of clones, around 15% found once. This sample is part of a study of beta chain features in type 1 diabetes. Turning to the study itself: Age, gender and cell yields were alike across patients and healthy donors.

Study observations and caveats: TCRB CDR3s from Type 1 diabetes patients were moderately but significantly shorter in all four CD4+ subsets.

From germline, CDR1 is SGHNT and CDR2 YYREEE (reference sequence). Trimming left V 4 bases short and J 7 bases short, with 21 bases between. This CDR3 contains 15 residues. The sample taken for sequencing was naive CD4+ T cells from blood. The sequence derives from a man in his late teens or twenties with type 1 diabetes. V and J are TRBV5-4 and TRBJ2-7; D is ambiguous. The CDR3 DNA is TGTGCCAGCAGCCTCGGCGGCACTCTGAGAAGGGAGCAGTACTTC. It encodes CASSLGGTLRREQYF.